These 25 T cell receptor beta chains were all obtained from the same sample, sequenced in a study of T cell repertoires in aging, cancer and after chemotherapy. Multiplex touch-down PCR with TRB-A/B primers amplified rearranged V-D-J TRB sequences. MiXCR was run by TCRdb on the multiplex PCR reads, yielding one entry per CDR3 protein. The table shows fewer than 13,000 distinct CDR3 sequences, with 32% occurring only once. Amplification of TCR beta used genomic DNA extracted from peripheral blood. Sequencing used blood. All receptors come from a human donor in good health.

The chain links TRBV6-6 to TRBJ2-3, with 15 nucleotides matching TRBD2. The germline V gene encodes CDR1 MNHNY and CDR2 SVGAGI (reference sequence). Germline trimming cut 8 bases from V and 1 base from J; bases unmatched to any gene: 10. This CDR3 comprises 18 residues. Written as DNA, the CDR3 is TGTGCCAGCCGCAACCCGGGACTAGCGGGGGGACGCACAGATACGCAGTATTTT. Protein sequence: CASRNPGLAGGRTDTQYF.

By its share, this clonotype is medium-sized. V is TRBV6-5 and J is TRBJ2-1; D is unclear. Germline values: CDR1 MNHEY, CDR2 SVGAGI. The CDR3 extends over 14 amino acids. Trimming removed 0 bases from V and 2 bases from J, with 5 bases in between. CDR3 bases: TGTGCCAGCAGTTACTCGGCGGCCTACAATGAGCAGTTCTTC. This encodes CASSYSAAYNEQFF.

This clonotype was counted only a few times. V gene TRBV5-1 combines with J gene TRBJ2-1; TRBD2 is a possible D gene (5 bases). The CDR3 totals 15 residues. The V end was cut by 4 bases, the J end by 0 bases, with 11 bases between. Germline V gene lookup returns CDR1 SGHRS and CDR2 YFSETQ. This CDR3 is CASSRNRDSYNEQFF. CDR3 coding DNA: TGCGCCAGCAGCCGCAACCGGGACTCCTACAATGAGCAGTTCTTC. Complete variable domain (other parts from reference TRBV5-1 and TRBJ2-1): KAGVTQTPRYLIKTRGQQVTLSCSPISGHRSVSWYQQTPGQGLQFLFEYFSETQRNKGNFPGRFSGRQFSNSRSEMNVSTLELGDSALYLCASSRNRDSYNEQFFGPGTRLTVL.

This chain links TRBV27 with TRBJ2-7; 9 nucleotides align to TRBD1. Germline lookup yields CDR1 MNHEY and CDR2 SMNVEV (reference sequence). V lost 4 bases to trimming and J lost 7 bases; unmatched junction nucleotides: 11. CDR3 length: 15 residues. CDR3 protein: CASSSPQGAVWEQYF. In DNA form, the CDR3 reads TGTGCCAGCAGTTCACCACAGGGGGCGGTGTGGGAGCAGTACTTC.

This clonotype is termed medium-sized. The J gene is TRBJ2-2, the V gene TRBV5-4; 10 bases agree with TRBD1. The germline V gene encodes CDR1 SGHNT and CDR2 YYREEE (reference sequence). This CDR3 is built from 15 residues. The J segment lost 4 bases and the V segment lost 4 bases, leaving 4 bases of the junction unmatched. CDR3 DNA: TGTGCCAGCAGCCATGACAGGGGGCGCACCGGGGAGCTGTTTTTT. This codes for CASSHDRGRTGELFF.

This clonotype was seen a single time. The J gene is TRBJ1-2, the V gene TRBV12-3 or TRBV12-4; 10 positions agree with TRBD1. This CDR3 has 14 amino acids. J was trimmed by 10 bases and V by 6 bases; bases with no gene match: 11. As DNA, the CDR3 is TGTGCCAGCAGCGAGTGGACAGGGGGAGACCACTACACCTTC. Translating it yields CASSEWTGGDHYTF.

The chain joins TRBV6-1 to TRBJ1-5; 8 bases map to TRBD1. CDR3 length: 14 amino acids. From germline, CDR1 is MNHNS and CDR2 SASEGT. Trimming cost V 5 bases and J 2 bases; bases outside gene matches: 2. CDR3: CASSRTGRNQPQHF. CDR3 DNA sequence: TGTGCCAGCAGTCGGACAGGGCGCAATCAGCCCCAGCATTTT.

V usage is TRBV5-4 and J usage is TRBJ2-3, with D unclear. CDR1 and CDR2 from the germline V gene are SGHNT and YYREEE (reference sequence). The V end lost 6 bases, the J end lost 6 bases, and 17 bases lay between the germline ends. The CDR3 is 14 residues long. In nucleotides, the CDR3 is TGTGCCAGCAAAGGCCAGGCAAGTGTGGATACGCAGTATTTT. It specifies CASKGQASVDTQYF.

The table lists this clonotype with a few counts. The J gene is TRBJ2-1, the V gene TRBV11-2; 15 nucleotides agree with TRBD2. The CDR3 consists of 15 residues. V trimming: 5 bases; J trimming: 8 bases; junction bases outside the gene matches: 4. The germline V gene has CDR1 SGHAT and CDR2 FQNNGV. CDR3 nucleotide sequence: TGTGCCAGCAGCCTCGGGACTAGCGGGAGGCATGAGCAGTTCTTC. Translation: CASSLGTSGRHEQFF.

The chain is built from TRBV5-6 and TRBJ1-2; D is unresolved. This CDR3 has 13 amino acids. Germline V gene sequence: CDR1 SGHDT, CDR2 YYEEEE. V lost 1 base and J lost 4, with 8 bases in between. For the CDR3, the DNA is TGTGCCAGCAGCTTGAAGGCTACCTATGGCTACACCTTC. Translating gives CASSLKATYGYTF.

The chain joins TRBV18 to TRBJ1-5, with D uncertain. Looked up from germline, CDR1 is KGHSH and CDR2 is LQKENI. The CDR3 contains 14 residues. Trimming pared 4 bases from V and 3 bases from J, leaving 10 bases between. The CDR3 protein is CASSQQDLNQPQHF. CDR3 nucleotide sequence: TGTGCCAGCTCACAGCAGGACCTCAATCAGCCCCAGCATTTT.

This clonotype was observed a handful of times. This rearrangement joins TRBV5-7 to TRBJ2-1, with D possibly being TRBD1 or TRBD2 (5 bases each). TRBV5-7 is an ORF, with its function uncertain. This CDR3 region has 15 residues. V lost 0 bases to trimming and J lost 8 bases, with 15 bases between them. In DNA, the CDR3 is TGTGCCAGCAGCTTGGTAACTAGACCCAGGGATGAGCAGTTCTTC. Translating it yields CASSLVTRPRDEQFF.

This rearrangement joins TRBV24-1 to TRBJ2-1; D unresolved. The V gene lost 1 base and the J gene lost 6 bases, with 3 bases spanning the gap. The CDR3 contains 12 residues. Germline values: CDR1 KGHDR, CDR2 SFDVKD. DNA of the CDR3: TGTGCCACCAGTGATTTCGGCAATGAGCAGTTCTTC. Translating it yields CATSDFGNEQFF.

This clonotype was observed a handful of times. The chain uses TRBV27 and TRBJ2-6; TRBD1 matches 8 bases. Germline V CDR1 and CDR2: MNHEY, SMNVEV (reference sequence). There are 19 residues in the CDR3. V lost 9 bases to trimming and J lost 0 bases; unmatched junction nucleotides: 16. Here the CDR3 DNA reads TGTGCCAGTCAGGGGGTCCGGGGGACAGGAGTCTCTGGGGCCAACGTCCTGACTTTC. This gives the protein CASQGVRGTGVSGANVLTF.

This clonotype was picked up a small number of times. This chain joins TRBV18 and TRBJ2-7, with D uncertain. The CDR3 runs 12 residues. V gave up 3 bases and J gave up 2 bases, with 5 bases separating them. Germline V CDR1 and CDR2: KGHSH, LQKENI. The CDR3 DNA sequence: TGTGCCAGCTCACCGTCCGCCTACGAGCAGTACTTC. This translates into CASSPSAYEQYF.

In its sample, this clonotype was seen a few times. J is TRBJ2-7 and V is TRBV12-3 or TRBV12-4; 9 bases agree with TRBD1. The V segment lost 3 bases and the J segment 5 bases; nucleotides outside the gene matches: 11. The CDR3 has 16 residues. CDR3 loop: CASSFAATGGRNEQYF. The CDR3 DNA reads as TGTGCCAGCAGTTTCGCCGCTACAGGGGGCAGGAACGAGCAGTACTTC.

CDR3 DNA sequence: TGTGCCAGCAGTGAACAGGGGACAGGGGGGTGGGAGCAGTACTTC. Protein: CASSEQGTGGWEQYF. The chain couples TRBV6-5 to TRBJ2-7; 11 bases map to TRBD1. This CDR3 is built from 15 residues. The germline V gene has CDR1 MNHEY and CDR2 SVGAGI. The trim removed 5 bases at V and 7 bases at J, leaving 10 bases unmatched.

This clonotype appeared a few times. The CDR3 loop reads CASSFSANYGYTF. The CDR3 DNA reads TGTGCCAGCAGTTTCTCTGCTAACTATGGCTACACCTTC. This chain connects TRBV27 to TRBJ1-2, with D hard to call. V lost 3 bases and J lost 0, with 5 bases in between. Germline-derived CDR1 and CDR2 are MNHEY and SMNVEV (reference sequence). The CDR3 runs 13 residues.

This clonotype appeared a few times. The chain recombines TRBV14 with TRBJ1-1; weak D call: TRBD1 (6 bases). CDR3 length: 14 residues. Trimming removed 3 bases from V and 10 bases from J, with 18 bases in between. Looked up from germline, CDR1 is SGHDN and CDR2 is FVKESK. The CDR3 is CASSQGARSRVAFF. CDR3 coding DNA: TGTGCCAGCAGCCAGGGGGCACGGTCACGGGTAGCTTTCTTT. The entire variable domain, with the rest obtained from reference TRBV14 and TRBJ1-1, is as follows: EAGVTQFPSHSVIEKGQTVTLRCDPISGHDNLYWYRRVMGKEIKFLLHFVKESKQDESGMPNNRFLAERTGGTYSTLKVQPAELEDSGVYFCASSQGARSRVAFFGQGTRLTVV.

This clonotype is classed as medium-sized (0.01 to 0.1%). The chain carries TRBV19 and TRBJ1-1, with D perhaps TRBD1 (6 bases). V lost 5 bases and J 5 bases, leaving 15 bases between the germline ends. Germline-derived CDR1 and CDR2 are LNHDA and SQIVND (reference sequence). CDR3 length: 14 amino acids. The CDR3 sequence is CASSASRGGTEAFF. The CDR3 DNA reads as TGTGCCAGTAGTGCCTCCAGGGGTGGTACTGAAGCTTTCTTT.

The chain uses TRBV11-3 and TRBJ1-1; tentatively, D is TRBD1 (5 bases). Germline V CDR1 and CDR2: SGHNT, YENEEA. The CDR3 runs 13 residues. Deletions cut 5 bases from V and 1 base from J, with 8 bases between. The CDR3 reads CASSPDTNTEAFF. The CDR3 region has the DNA TGTGCCAGCAGCCCGGACACGAACACTGAAGCTTTCTTT.

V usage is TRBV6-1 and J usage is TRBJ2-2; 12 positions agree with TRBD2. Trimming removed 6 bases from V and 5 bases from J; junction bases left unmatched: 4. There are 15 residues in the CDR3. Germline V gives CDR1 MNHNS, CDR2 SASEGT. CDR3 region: CASSETSGSTGELFF. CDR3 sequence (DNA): TGTGCCAGCAGCGAGACTAGCGGGAGTACCGGGGAGCTGTTTTTT.

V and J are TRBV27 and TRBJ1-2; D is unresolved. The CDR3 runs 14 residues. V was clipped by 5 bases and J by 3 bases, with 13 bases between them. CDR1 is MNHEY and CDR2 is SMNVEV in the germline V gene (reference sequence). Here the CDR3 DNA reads TGTGCCAGCAGTGAATCTGGCGGAGACTATGGCTACACCTTC. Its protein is CASSESGGDYGYTF.

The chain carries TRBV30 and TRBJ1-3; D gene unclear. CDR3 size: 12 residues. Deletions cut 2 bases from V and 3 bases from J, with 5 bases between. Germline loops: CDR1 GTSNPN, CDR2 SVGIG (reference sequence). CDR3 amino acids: CAWSNSGNTIYF. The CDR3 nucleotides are TGTGCCTGGAGTAACAGTGGAAACACCATATATTTT. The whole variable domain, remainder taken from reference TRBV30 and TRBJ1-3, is SQTIHQWPATLVQPVGSPLSLECTVEGTSNPNLYWYRQAAGRGLQLLFYSVGIGQISSEVPQNLSASRPQDRQFILSSKKLLLSDSGFYLCAWSNSGNTIYFGEGSWLTVV.

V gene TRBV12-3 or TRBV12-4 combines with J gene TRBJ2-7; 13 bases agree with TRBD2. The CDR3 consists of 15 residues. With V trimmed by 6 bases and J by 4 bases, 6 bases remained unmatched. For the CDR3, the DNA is TGTGCCAGCAGCCCTAGGACTAGCGGGAGTTACGAGCAGTACTTC. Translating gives CASSPRTSGSYEQYF.